A selection of T cell receptor beta chains follows, all from one sample in a study of cytomegalovirus exposure and HLA in healthy donors. Sequencing was performed with immunoSEQ multiplex PCR; in TCRdb, only in-frame clones are kept and a portion is missing. The sample contains 90,000 to 120,000 clones, under 97% of which appear only once. Input material: PBMCs. These receptors came from a woman aged 18-29 years in good health and CMV-seronegative. CDR3s include the opening cysteine and the closing phenylalanine or tryptophan. Fields, in order: J gene, clone size, D gene, V gene, CDR3 DNA, CDR3 protein. A D gene is named only where the DNA matches it firmly. Clone size is stated in some rows and not others, as once, few, many or a class when expanded.

j_call: TRBJ1-5
clone_size: .
d_call: .
v_call: TRBV7-9
cdr3_nt: TGTGCCAGCAGCTCAAGCCAAAATCAGCCCCAGCATTTT
cdr3_aa: CASSSSQNQPQHF

j_call: TRBJ1-2
clone_size: .
d_call: TRBD1
v_call: TRBV2
cdr3_nt: TGTGCCAGCACCTCATGGACAGGGAACTATGGCTACACCTTC
cdr3_aa: CASTSWTGNYGYTF

j_call: TRBJ1-1
clone_size: .
d_call: .
v_call: TRBV7-3
cdr3_nt: TGTGCCAGCAGCTTAAACCCAGGGAACACTGAAGCTTTCTTT
cdr3_aa: CASSLNPGNTEAFF

j_call: TRBJ1-2
clone_size: .
d_call: .
v_call: TRBV2
cdr3_nt: TGTGCCAGCAGTGGGATCGCGGACTATGGCTACACCTTC
cdr3_aa: CASSGIADYGYTF

j_call: TRBJ1-2
clone_size: .
d_call: .
v_call: TRBV4-1
cdr3_nt: TGCGCCAGCAGCCAAGATGGGTGGGGGCAAGGCTACACCTTC
cdr3_aa: CASSQDGWGQGYTF

j_call: TRBJ1-2
clone_size: .
d_call: .
v_call: TRBV25-1
cdr3_nt: TGTGCCAGCAGTGTTGGTAGCTATGGCTACACCTTC
cdr3_aa: CASSVGSYGYTF

j_call: TRBJ2-7
clone_size: .
d_call: .
v_call: TRBV20-1
cdr3_nt: TGCAGTGCTACGACAGGCTACGAGCAGTACTTC
cdr3_aa: CSATTGYEQYF

j_call: TRBJ1-4
clone_size: .
d_call: .
v_call: TRBV4-1
cdr3_nt: TGCGCCAGCTCAGCGCCTCCCCAGTGGTTGAGGAGTGAAAAACTGTTTTTT
cdr3_aa: CASSAPPQWLRSEKLFF

j_call: TRBJ1-5
clone_size: .
d_call: .
v_call: TRBV6-1
cdr3_nt: TGTGCCAGCGGGGAGGGGTCAGAGCCCCAGCATTTT
cdr3_aa: CASGEGSEPQHF

j_call: TRBJ1-3
clone_size: .
d_call: TRBD1
v_call: TRBV6-5
cdr3_nt: TGTGCCAGCGCGGGAAACAGGGGGAGAAACACCATATATTTT
cdr3_aa: CASAGNRGRNTIYF

j_call: TRBJ1-2
clone_size: .
d_call: TRBD1
v_call: TRBV7-3
cdr3_nt: TGTGCCAGCAGCTTGGGGACAGGGGGCGGCTACACCTTC
cdr3_aa: CASSLGTGGGYTF

j_call: TRBJ1-2
clone_size: .
d_call: .
v_call: TRBV7-6
cdr3_nt: TGTGCCAGCAGCCCCCACTCGGGTCCCCCGCATGGCTACACCTTC
cdr3_aa: CASSPHSGPPHGYTF

j_call: TRBJ1-1
clone_size: .
d_call: .
v_call: TRBV7-9
cdr3_nt: TGTGCCAGCAGCCTGATCGACAGTGCGAACACTGAAGCTTTCTTT
cdr3_aa: CASSLIDSANTEAFF

j_call: TRBJ1-5
clone_size: .
d_call: .
v_call: TRBV28
cdr3_nt: TGTGCCAGCAGCCGTGACAGTAATCAGCCCCAGCATTTT
cdr3_aa: CASSRDSNQPQHF

j_call: TRBJ1-1
clone_size: once
d_call: .
v_call: TRBV7-2
cdr3_nt: TGTGCCAGCAGCCCGAGACAGCGGGTGGGGAACACTGAAGCTTTCTTT
cdr3_aa: CASSPRQRVGNTEAFF

j_call: TRBJ2-7
clone_size: .
d_call: .
v_call: TRBV5-4
cdr3_nt: TGTGCCAGCAGCACGGCGGCAGGGGTGAGCGAGCAGTACTTC
cdr3_aa: CASSTAAGVSEQYF

j_call: TRBJ1-1
clone_size: .
d_call: TRBD1
v_call: TRBV11-2
cdr3_nt: TGTGCCAGCAGCTTAGGCCGGGGGACAGGGAGGAACACTGAAGCTTTCTTT
cdr3_aa: CASSLGRGTGRNTEAFF

j_call: TRBJ2-7
clone_size: .
d_call: TRBD1
v_call: TRBV9
cdr3_nt: TGTGCCAGTCAGAGGGGGACAGGGACCACCTACGAGCAGTACTTC
cdr3_aa: CASQRGTGTTYEQYF

j_call: TRBJ2-4
clone_size: .
d_call: TRBD1
v_call: TRBV5-8
cdr3_nt: TGTGCCAGCAGCTTCAGCCTGACAGGGACCTTCGCCTTC
cdr3_aa: CASSFSLTGTFAF

j_call: TRBJ2-7
clone_size: .
d_call: .
v_call: TRBV15
cdr3_nt: TGTGCCACCAGCAGAGTGAACCCGACAACCCAGGTCCTCGAGCAGTACTTC
cdr3_aa: CATSRVNPTTQVLEQYF

j_call: TRBJ2-3
clone_size: .
d_call: TRBD2
v_call: TRBV27
cdr3_nt: TGTGCCAGCAGCACCACTAGCGGGGCCCTGCATGGGCAGTATTTT
cdr3_aa: CASSTTSGALHGQYF

j_call: TRBJ2-4
clone_size: .
d_call: TRBD1
v_call: TRBV4-3
cdr3_nt: TGCGCCAGCAGCCAATCGCCCCCAGGGGGAACCAAAAACATTCAGTACTTC
cdr3_aa: CASSQSPPGGTKNIQYF

j_call: TRBJ1-1
clone_size: .
d_call: .
v_call: TRBV7-3
cdr3_nt: TGTGCCAGCAGCTTAACAGGGGGAGATGAAGCTTTCTTT
cdr3_aa: CASSLTGGDEAFF

j_call: TRBJ2-5
clone_size: .
d_call: .
v_call: TRBV2
cdr3_nt: TGTGCCAGCAGTGGGGACTTGAAAGAGACCCAGTACTTC
cdr3_aa: CASSGDLKETQYF

j_call: TRBJ2-1
clone_size: .
d_call: TRBD2
v_call: TRBV7-2
cdr3_nt: TGTGCCAGCAGCTTATTCGTAGCGGGGTACAATGAGCAGTTCTTC
cdr3_aa: CASSLFVAGYNEQFF

j_call: TRBJ2-2
clone_size: .
d_call: TRBD1
v_call: TRBV19
cdr3_nt: TGTGCCAGTAGCCCTCCGGGACAGGAGACCGGGGAGCTGTTTTTT
cdr3_aa: CASSPPGQETGELFF

j_call: TRBJ1-4
clone_size: .
d_call: .
v_call: TRBV1
cdr3_nt: TGCACCAGCAGCCAAGATCTTAGTTCTCTTTTTTACAGGGGCGAAAAACTGTTTTTT
cdr3_aa: CTSSQDLSSLFYRGEKLFF

j_call: TRBJ1-2
clone_size: .
d_call: .
v_call: TRBV6-1
cdr3_nt: TGTGCCAGCAGTGAAGGGACAAGGTATGGCTACACCTTC
cdr3_aa: CASSEGTRYGYTF

j_call: TRBJ2-7
clone_size: .
d_call: TRBD2
v_call: TRBV4-3
cdr3_nt: TGCGCCAGCCGGGCCCGGGCTAGCGGCCTCTACGAGCAGTACTTC
cdr3_aa: CASRARASGLYEQYF

j_call: TRBJ2-1
clone_size: .
d_call: .
v_call: TRBV2
cdr3_nt: TGTGCCAGCCAGCAGGGGTCCTACAATGAGCAGTTCTTC
cdr3_aa: CASQQGSYNEQFF

j_call: TRBJ1-2
clone_size: once
d_call: .
v_call: TRBV4-1
cdr3_nt: TGCGCCAGCAGCCAACCACAGGGTTATGGCTACACCTTC
cdr3_aa: CASSQPQGYGYTF